The next 22 T cell receptor beta chains were all read from a single sample in a study of blood T cell repertoires in COVID-19. Profiling relied on immunoSEQ multiplex PCR, and the TCRdb table lists in-frame clones only, not all of them. The repertoire includes fewer than 400,000 clones, under 90% of them detected once, and 1.7% sits in the top ten. The specimen was PBMCs or T cells enriched from blood (not recorded which). All receptors derive from a woman under 40 who had recovered from COVID-19.

This clone has just one count. The chain is built from TRBV2 and TRBJ2-7; 9 bases align to TRBD1. With 3 bases clipped from V and 3 bases from J, the junction kept 6 bases outside the gene matches. The CDR3 has 15 amino acids. Germline values: CDR1 SNHLY, CDR2 FYNNEI. The CDR3: CASSDPRQGDYEQYF. The CDR3 DNA reads as TGTGCCAGCAGTGATCCCCGACAGGGGGACTACGAGCAGTACTTC. Full variable domain (outside the CDR3, taken from reference TRBV2 and TRBJ2-7): EPEVTQTPSHQVTQMGQEVILRCVPISNHLYFYWYRQILGQKVEFLVSFYNNEISEKSEIFDDQFSVERPDGSNFTLKIRSTKLEDSAMYFCASSDPRQGDYEQYFGPGTRLTVT.

The gene calls are TRBV7-2 and TRBJ1-3; D gene ambiguous. V lost 2 bases, J lost 1 base, and 9 bases lay in between. Germline CDR1 and CDR2: SGHTA and FQGNSA. CDR3 size: 15 residues. As DNA, the CDR3 is TGTGCCAGCAGCTTATCCAGGTCGTCTGGAAACACCATATATTTT. Translated: CASSLSRSSGNTIYF.

The V call is TRBV4-1, the J call TRBJ1-2; the match to TRBD1 covers 10 bases. Trimming at V came to 1 base and at J to 6 bases, leaving 5 bases not matched to a gene. Germline V lookup: CDR1 MGHRA, CDR2 YSYEKL. This CDR3 spans 15 amino acids. Written as DNA, the CDR3 is TGCGCCAGCAGCCAAGCCCGGACAGGGGGGAATGGCTACACCTTC. This gives the protein CASSQARTGGNGYTF.

In this sample, this clone turned up once. The chain combines TRBV5-4 with TRBJ2-3; 15 nucleotides agree with TRBD2. CDR1 is SGHNT, CDR2 YYREEE, per germline (reference sequence). V gave up 3 bases and J gave up 0 bases; unmatched junction bases: 8. The CDR3 length is 19 residues. CDR3 nucleotides: TGTGCCAGCAGCTCATCGGGACTAGCGGGAGGAGGGAGCACAGATACGCAGTATTTT. The encoded protein is CASSSSGLAGGGSTDTQYF. The full variable domain, its missing parts supplied by reference TRBV5-4 and TRBJ2-3, is ETGVTQSPTHLIKTRGQQVTLRCSSQSGHNTVSWYQQALGQGPQFIFQYYREEENGRGNFPPRFSGLQFPNYSSELNVNALELDDSALYLCASSSSGLAGGGSTDTQYFGPGTRLTVL.

This clone appeared a single time. This chain joins TRBV11-2 and TRBJ2-7, with 12 bases identical to TRBD2. The ends lost 5 bases at V and 3 bases at J; junction bases unmatched: 5. This CDR3 is 15 amino acids long. Germline V lookup: CDR1 SGHAT, CDR2 FQNNGV. The CDR3: CASSQTSGSIYEQYF. CDR3 sequence (DNA): TGTGCCAGCAGCCAGACTAGCGGGAGTATCTACGAGCAGTACTTC.

This chain joins TRBV7-8 and TRBJ2-2; 11 nucleotides align to TRBD2. V lost 5 bases to trimming and J lost 7 bases; unmatched junction nucleotides: 9. The CDR3 contains 16 residues. Germline lookup yields CDR1 SGHVS and CDR2 FQNEAQ. This CDR3 is CASSIIAGGTYGELFF. In nucleotides, the CDR3 is TGTGCCAGCAGCATCATAGCGGGAGGGACCTACGGGGAGCTGTTTTTT.

The CDR3 bases are TGTGCCAGCACGAGCAGGGGCGATGGCTACACCTTC. Protein product: CASTSRGDGYTF. The genes are TRBV6-5 and TRBJ1-2, with D tentatively TRBD1 (6 bases). V lost 7 bases and J 6 bases, leaving 12 bases between the germline ends. This CDR3 has 12 amino acids. Germline V CDR1 and CDR2: MNHEY, SVGAGI.

The chain has TRBV7-2 and TRBJ1-1; TRBD1 aligns across 10 bases. There are 16 residues in the CDR3. Germline CDR1 reads SGHTA; CDR2 reads FQGNSA. The trim removed 4 bases at V and 10 bases at J, leaving 15 bases unmatched. The CDR3 reads CASSYDRGHFVGGAFF. In nucleotides, the CDR3 is TGTGCCAGCAGCTACGACAGGGGGCACTTTGTAGGTGGAGCTTTCTTT.

V usage is TRBV10-2 and J usage is TRBJ1-5; a weak D match, TRBD1 (5 bases). The CDR3 is made up of 17 amino acids. CDR1 is WSHSY and CDR2 is SAAADI in the germline V gene. V lost 5 bases, J lost 5 bases, and 22 bases lay in between. CDR3 in DNA: TGCGCCAGCAGTCTTACCGCCTCAGGGAGGGGCGATCAGCCCCAGCATTTT. This sequence encodes CASSLTASGRGDQPQHF.

The chain employs TRBV10-3 and TRBJ1-6, with a weak D call TRBD1 (6 bases). This CDR3 is built from 15 residues. V was pared by 0 bases and J by 10 bases, with 13 bases between. CDR1 and CDR2 from the germline V gene are ENHRY and SYGVKD. The CDR3 is CAISESGGRGSPLHF. The CDR3 bases are TGTGCCATCAGTGAGTCTGGGGGGCGGGGGTCACCCCTCCACTTT.

This sequence joins TRBV7-2 and TRBJ1-3, with D maybe TRBD1 (6 bases). The germline CDR1 and CDR2 sequences are SGHTA and FQGNSA. The CDR3 runs to 14 residues. V shed 3 bases and J shed 6 bases, with 12 bases lying between them. The CDR3: CASSFLQGANTIYF. CDR3 nucleotide sequence: TGTGCCAGCAGCTTCTTACAGGGCGCAAACACCATATATTTT.

The V gene is TRBV24-1, the J gene TRBJ2-1; D possibly corresponds to TRBD2 (6 bases). Between the trimmed V and J ends, which lost 4 bases and 0 bases, there was a span of 15 bases. Germline CDR1 is KGHDR and CDR2 is SFDVKD. This CDR3 spans 17 amino acids. Here the CDR3 reads CATSDPARGSSYNEQFF. CDR3 nucleotides: TGTGCCACCAGTGACCCTGCCCGGGGGAGCTCCTACAATGAGCAGTTCTTC.

The chain joins TRBV5-4 to TRBJ2-3; 10 bases align to TRBD2. Trimming removed 3 bases from V and 7 bases from J; junction bases left unmatched: 14. The CDR3 contains 17 residues. Germline V gene data show CDR1 as SGHNT and CDR2 as YYREEE (reference sequence). CDR3 region: CASSSLSGLAARNTQYF. The CDR3, as DNA: TGTGCCAGCAGCTCCCTCTCCGGACTAGCGGCCCGGAATACGCAGTATTTT.

This sequence joins TRBV5-1 and TRBJ1-1; TRBD1 aligns across 10 bases. CDR1 is SGHRS and CDR2 is YFSETQ in the germline V gene. The CDR3 loop spans 15 amino acids. The J segment lost 6 bases and the V segment lost 8 bases, leaving 13 bases of the junction unmatched. CDR3 DNA sequence: TGCGCCAGTCGACAGGGGGCGAGTGTGGGTGCTGAAGCTTTCTTT. It codes for CASRQGASVGAEAFF.

The chain links TRBV10-3 to TRBJ1-4; TRBD1 aligns across 10 bases. The CDR3 spans 16 residues. Germline lookup yields CDR1 ENHRY and CDR2 SYGVKD. Germline trimming cut 10 bases from V and 2 bases from J; bases unmatched to any gene: 10. CDR3 sequence reads: CATKPGQGTTNEKLFF. For the CDR3, the DNA is TGTGCCACGAAACCGGGACAGGGGACTACTAATGAAAAACTGTTTTTT.

The chain has TRBV7-2 and TRBJ1-3; 8 nucleotides align to TRBD1. The CDR3 extends over 15 amino acids. Germline V gives CDR1 SGHTA, CDR2 FQGNSA. Trimming cost V 5 bases and J 3 bases; bases outside gene matches: 6. CDR3 sequence (DNA): TGTGCCAGCAGCCCCCAGACAGGGGTTGGAAACACCATATATTTT. Its protein is CASSPQTGVGNTIYF.

The chain employs TRBV7-2 and TRBJ2-6; no clear D. The V end lost 7 bases, the J end lost 2 bases, and 12 bases lay between the germline ends. The CDR3 sequence is 15 residues long. In germline, CDR1 is SGHTA, CDR2 FQGNSA. This chain's CDR3 is CASTFRHPGANVLTF. Here the CDR3 DNA reads TGTGCCAGCACATTCAGACATCCTGGGGCCAACGTCCTGACTTTC.

The chain employs TRBV6-4 and TRBJ2-3, with 8 nucleotides matching TRBD1. CDR1 MRHNA and CDR2 SNTAGT come from the germline V gene. V was clipped by 0 bases and J by 7 bases; unmatched bases: 6. This CDR3 region has 15 residues. The CDR3 is CASSDSDAGGNTQYF. Here the CDR3 DNA reads TGTGCCAGCAGTGACTCCGACGCAGGGGGCAATACGCAGTATTTT.

The rearrangement uses TRBV27 and TRBJ2-1; 7 bases are shared with TRBD1. This CDR3 spans 13 amino acids. Trimming took 6 bases from V and 6 from J; bases not matched to a gene: 5. Germline CDR1 is MNHEY and CDR2 is SMNVEV (reference sequence). The CDR3, as DNA: TGTGCCAGCAGCCATGGACAGGTCAATGAGCAGTTCTTC. Its protein product is CASSHGQVNEQFF.

For this clone: Other DNA variants within this sample encode the same CDR3. The genes are TRBV7-9 and TRBJ1-2; possibly TRBD1 for D (5 bases). V was trimmed by 1 base and J by 8 bases, leaving 8 bases between them. The CDR3 extends over 12 amino acids. Germline loops: CDR1 SEHNR, CDR2 FQNEAQ (reference sequence). As DNA, the CDR3 is TGTGCCAGCAGCTTAGAGGGGTACGGCTACACCTTC. Amino acid sequence: CASSLEGYGYTF.

V is TRBV5-1 and J is TRBJ1-2, with TRBD1 as a possible D gene (6 bases). This CDR3 contains 12 residues. CDR1 SGHRS and CDR2 YFSETQ come from the germline V gene. V was clipped by 3 bases and J by 8 bases, with 11 bases between them. This CDR3 reads CASSYTGLGYTF. CDR3 coding DNA: TGCGCCAGCAGCTACACAGGGCTAGGCTACACCTTC.

A single count supports this clone. For the CDR3, the DNA is TGTGCCTGGAGTTTCGGAGGGGGCGCGGCCGGCTACACCTTC. It is translated as CAWSFGGGAAGYTF. The V call is TRBV30, the J call TRBJ1-2; TRBD1 matches at 7 bases. Germline CDR1 GTSNPN, CDR2 SVGIG (reference sequence). V dropped 2 bases and J dropped 8; count of bases not matched to a gene: 11. This CDR3 is built from 14 residues.